A single sample gave rise to the 18 T cell receptor beta chains below, sequenced in a study of human T cells and chemical hapten exposure. TCRdb independently ran MiXCR on the 5' RACE reads; one entry per CDR3 protein. This table has under 150,000 distinct CDR3 sequences, 15% to 20% appearing once. Blood, whole and unfractionated, served as the source for total RNA extraction. Receptors originate from a human donor in good health.

This clonotype showed up just a few times. The rearrangement uses TRBV27 and TRBJ2-3; D possibly corresponds to TRBD2 (6 bases). The CDR3 is 15 residues long. V dropped 6 bases and J dropped 0 bases, with 13 bases sitting between them. Germline loops: CDR1 MNHEY, CDR2 SMNVEV (reference sequence). The DNA of the CDR3 is TGTGCCAGCAGGCTTACGGGGACTAGCACAGATACGCAGTATTTT. Amino acid sequence: CASRLTGTSTDTQYF.

The count of this clonotype is one. The gene calls are TRBV2 and TRBJ2-1; no clear D. Germline assignment: CDR1 SNHLY and CDR2 FYNNEI. The CDR3 runs 12 residues. Trimming pared 6 bases from V and 6 bases from J, leaving 9 bases between. The CDR3 here is CASSGWGNEQFF. DNA for the CDR3: TGTGCCAGCAGCGGATGGGGCAATGAGCAGTTCTTC.

The chain combines TRBV12-3 or TRBV12-4 with TRBJ2-7; D is perhaps TRBD2 (7 bases). This CDR3 has 13 residues. V dropped 3 bases and J dropped 6 bases, with 12 bases sitting between them. The CDR3 protein is CASSLRGLGEQYF. The CDR3 DNA follows: TGTGCCAGCAGTTTGCGGGGGCTTGGCGAGCAGTACTTC.

This clonotype was counted between two and nine times. This chain connects TRBV6-5 to TRBJ2-3, with TRBD2 matching 7 bases. CDR1 is MNHEY and CDR2 is SVGAGI in the germline V gene. The CDR3 consists of 18 residues. V lost 0 bases to trimming and J lost 3 bases; unmatched junction nucleotides: 12. This CDR3 reads CASSYSSTGGVGTDTQYF. CDR3 DNA: TGTGCCAGCAGTTACTCAAGTACGGGAGGAGTGGGTACAGATACGCAGTATTTT.

This clonotype was seen only a few times. The chain has TRBV28 and TRBJ1-5, with D unresolved. Per the germline V gene, CDR1 is MDHEN and CDR2 is SYDVKM. Trimming shortened V by 10 bases and J by 0 bases, and 13 bases separated the two germline ends. The CDR3 has 14 residues. CDR3 loop: CANGPPYSNQPQHF. CDR3 nucleotide sequence: TGTGCCAATGGACCCCCTTATAGCAATCAGCCCCAGCATTTT.

This clonotype turned up a few times. The V gene is TRBV28, the J gene TRBJ2-7; tentative D call: TRBD1 (7 bases). CDR1 and CDR2 from the germline V gene are MDHEN and SYDVKM. Trimming took 9 bases from V and 3 from J, leaving 15 bases between them. The CDR3 is 13 amino acids. This CDR3 reads CASGGGGRYEQYF. Written as DNA, the CDR3 is TGTGCCAGTGGAGGGGGCGGGCGCTACGAGCAGTACTTC.

The V and J genes are TRBV7-9 and TRBJ2-1; TRBD2 matches at 12 bases. The CDR3 has 18 amino acids. Trimming cost V 6 bases and J 4 bases; bases outside gene matches: 13. Germline CDR1 and CDR2: SEHNR and FQNEAQ (reference sequence). CDR3 loop: CASSPGTHGLAGYNEQFF. In DNA, the CDR3 is TGTGCCAGCAGTCCTGGGACCCACGGACTAGCGGGATACAATGAGCAGTTCTTC. Using reference TRBV7-9 and TRBJ2-1 for the parts outside the CDR3, the full variable domain is DTGVSQNPRHKITKRGQNVTFRCDPISEHNRLYWYRQTLGQGPEFLTYFQNEAQLEKSRLLSDRFSAERPKGSFSTLEIQRTEQGDSAMYLCASSPGTHGLAGYNEQFFGPGTRLTVL.

The chain links TRBV27 to TRBJ2-3; D unresolved. Germline V gene lookup returns CDR1 MNHEY and CDR2 SMNVEV (reference sequence). Trimming left V 6 bases short and J 6 bases short, with 16 bases between. This CDR3 has 14 amino acids. The CDR3 sequence: CASSPTRSRDTQYF. DNA of the CDR3: TGTGCCAGCAGCCCGACCAGGTCCCGGGATACGCAGTATTTT.

This clonotype showed up just once. The gene calls are TRBV11-2 and TRBJ1-2; 11 bases are shared with TRBD1. V dropped 3 bases and J dropped 7; count of bases not matched to a gene: 7. In germline, CDR1 is SGHAT, CDR2 FQNNGV. The CDR3 has 15 amino acids. The chain's CDR3 is CASSFRTGGDRGYTF. DNA for the CDR3: TGTGCCAGCAGCTTTCGGACAGGGGGCGACCGTGGCTACACCTTC. Full variable domain (missing parts from reference TRBV11-2 and TRBJ1-2): EAGVAQSPRYKIIEKRQSVAFWCNPISGHATLYWYQQILGQGPKLLIQFQNNGVVDDSQLPKDRFSAERLKGVDSTLKIQPAKLEDSAVYLCASSFRTGGDRGYTFGSGTRLTVV.

The rearrangement links TRBV29-1 to TRBJ1-2; D may be TRBD1 (6 bases). The V end lost 5 bases, the J end lost 3 bases, and 10 bases lay between the germline ends. CDR1 and CDR2 from the germline V gene are SQVTM and ANQGSEA. The CDR3 is 12 residues long. CDR3 sequence reads: CSVQGTDYGYTF. As DNA, the CDR3 is TGCAGCGTTCAGGGGACGGACTATGGCTACACCTTC.

This clonotype turned up a few times. The chain recombines TRBV28 with TRBJ1-2; possibly TRBD1 for D (5 bases). Germline V CDR1 and CDR2: MDHEN, SYDVKM. V lost 6 bases and J 4 bases, leaving 6 bases between the germline ends. The CDR3 covers 11 residues. The CDR3 DNA sequence: TGTGCCAGCAGCGACAGCTATGGCTACACCTTC. The encoded protein is CASSDSYGYTF.

This clonotype came up a few times. The J gene is TRBJ1-4, the V gene TRBV6-1; a possible D gene is TRBD1 (5 bases). The V gene's germline CDR1 is MNHNS and CDR2 SASEGT. Between the trimmed V and J ends, which lost 3 bases and 0 bases, there was a span of 20 bases. The CDR3 has 19 amino acids. The CDR3 region has the DNA TGTGCCAGCAGTGAGAGACAGAGCCTAGGGGTTGCAACTAATGAAAAACTGTTTTTT. Amino acids: CASSERQSLGVATNEKLFF.

The rearrangement uses TRBV12-3 or TRBV12-4 and TRBJ1-1; 8 nucleotides line up with TRBD1. Losses at the gene ends were 3 bases for V and 7 bases for J; bases not matched to a gene: 16. The length of the CDR3 is 17 residues. CDR3 region: CASSLGRSGQGIFEAFF. DNA of the CDR3: TGTGCCAGCAGTTTGGGTAGAAGTGGACAGGGAATCTTTGAAGCTTTCTTT.

The chain carries TRBV24-1 and TRBJ2-1, with D unresolved. This CDR3 is 11 amino acids long. Germline-derived CDR1 and CDR2 are KGHDR and SFDVKD. The ends were cut back, 5 bases at V and 5 bases at J, with 3 bases in the middle. CDR3 nucleotide sequence: TGTGCCACCAGTGGGGACAATGAGCAGTTCTTC. This sequence encodes CATSGDNEQFF.

This sequence joins TRBV7-6 and TRBJ2-3; TRBD2 matches 14 bases. Trimming took 4 bases from V and 9 from J; bases not matched to a gene: 12. The CDR3 is 17 amino acids. Germline V CDR1 and CDR2: SGHVS, FNYEAQ. CDR3 sequence: CASSSISGTSGSQTQYF. CDR3 bases: TGTGCCAGCAGCTCCATCTCCGGGACTAGCGGGAGTCAAACGCAGTATTTT.

The genes are TRBV28 and TRBJ2-6; no clear D. Trimming removed 6 bases from V and 2 bases from J, with 11 bases in between. This CDR3 is built from 15 residues. The germline gives CDR1 MDHEN, CDR2 SYDVKM. The CDR3 coding sequence is TGTGCCAGCAGACGGATATGGGCTGGGGCCAACGTCCTGACTTTC. It specifies CASRRIWAGANVLTF.

The chain joins TRBV7-2 to TRBJ2-7, with D possibly TRBD2 on 6 matching bases. The germline V gene encodes CDR1 SGHTA and CDR2 FQGNSA. V was trimmed by 5 bases and J by 4 bases, leaving 18 bases between them. CDR3 length: 15 amino acids. CDR3: CASSRGGARVYEQYF. CDR3 coding DNA: TGTGCCAGCAGCCGGGGAGGCGCCCGAGTGTACGAGCAGTACTTC.

This clonotype showed up just a few times. The genes are TRBV6-5 and TRBJ1-5; D is unresolved. CDR1 and CDR2 (germline): MNHEY, SVGAGI. V lost 7 bases and J lost 2, with 9 bases in between. This CDR3 comprises 13 residues. The CDR3 DNA reads as TGTGCCAGCAAAGAAACAGGCAATCAGCCCCAGCATTTT. It translates to CASKETGNQPQHF.